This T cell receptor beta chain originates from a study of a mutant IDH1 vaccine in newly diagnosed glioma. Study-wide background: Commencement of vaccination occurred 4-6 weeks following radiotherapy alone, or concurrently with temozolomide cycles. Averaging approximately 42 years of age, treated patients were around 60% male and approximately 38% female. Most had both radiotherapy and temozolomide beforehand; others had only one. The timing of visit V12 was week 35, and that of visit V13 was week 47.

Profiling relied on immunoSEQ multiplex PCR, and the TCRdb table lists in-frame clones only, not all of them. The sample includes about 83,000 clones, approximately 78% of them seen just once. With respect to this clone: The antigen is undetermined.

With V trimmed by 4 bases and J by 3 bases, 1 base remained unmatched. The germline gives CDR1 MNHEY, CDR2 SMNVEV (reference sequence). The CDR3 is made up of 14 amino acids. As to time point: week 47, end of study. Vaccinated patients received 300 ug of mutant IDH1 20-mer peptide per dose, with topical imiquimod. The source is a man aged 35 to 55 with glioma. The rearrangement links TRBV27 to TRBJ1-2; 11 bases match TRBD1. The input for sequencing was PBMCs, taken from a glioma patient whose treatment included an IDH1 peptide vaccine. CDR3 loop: CASSSGQGDYGYTF. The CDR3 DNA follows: TGTGCCAGCAGTTCGGGACAGGGGGACTATGGCTACACCTTC.